This TCR beta chain was obtained from a study of blood T cell repertoires in COVID-19. For the study at large: Some COVID-19 samples were acute and others convalescent; all came from the United States, Italy and Spain.

The V and J ends lost 4 bases and 5 bases respectively, with 12 bases between them. Germline CDR1 is SGHNT and CDR2 is YYREEE (reference sequence). The CDR3 runs to 14 residues. Per the authors' pipeline: Amplified reference gene primers provided the basis for estimating nucleated cell counts. This table comes from immunoSEQ multiplex PCR, and its TCRdb copy is limited to in-frame clones, with some not included. V and J calls and clone size follow that table, whereas D and trimming were derived from the DNA. The repertoire holds roughly 110,000 clones, approximately 88% seen once, with 0.8% to 0.9% in the top ten.

The sequence derives from a woman in her 70s with acute or convalescent COVID-19. V usage is TRBV5-4 and J usage is TRBJ1-4; tentative D call: TRBD1 (5 bases). The sequenced material came from peripheral blood. The CDR3 loop reads CASSDQGRNEKLFF. CDR3 nucleotide sequence: TGTGCCAGCAGCGACCAGGGAAGGAATGAAAAACTGTTTTTT.